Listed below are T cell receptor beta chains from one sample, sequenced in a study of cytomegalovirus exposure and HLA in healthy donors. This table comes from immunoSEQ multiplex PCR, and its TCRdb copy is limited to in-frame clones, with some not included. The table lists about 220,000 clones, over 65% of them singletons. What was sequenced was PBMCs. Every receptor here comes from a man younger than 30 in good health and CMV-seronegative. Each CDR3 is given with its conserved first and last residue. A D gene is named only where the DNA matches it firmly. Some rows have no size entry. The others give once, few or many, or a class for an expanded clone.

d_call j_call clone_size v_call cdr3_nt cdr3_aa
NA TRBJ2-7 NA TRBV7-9 TGTTCCAGCAGCTACCGGGACAAGTACGAGCAGTACTTC CSSSYRDKYEQYF
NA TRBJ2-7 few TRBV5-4 TGTGCCAGCAGCTTGAAGCTAGGGGTCGGTGAGCAGTACTTC CASSLKLGVGEQYF
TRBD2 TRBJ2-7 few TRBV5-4 TGTGCCAGCAGCTTGGCCGATAGCGGGAAGTACGAGCAGTACTTC CASSLADSGKYEQYF
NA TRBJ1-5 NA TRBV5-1 TGCGCCAGCAGCCGAATACCCGGACAAGGAAATCAGCCCCAGCATTTT CASSRIPGQGNQPQHF
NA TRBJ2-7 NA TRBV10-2 TGCGCCAGCAACCCCCAAAGAATAGCGGACTACGAGCAGTACTTC CASNPQRIADYEQYF
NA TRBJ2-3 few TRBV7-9 TGTGCCAGCAGCTTATCACGAACGACTATCACAGATACGCAGTATTTT CASSLSRTTITDTQYF
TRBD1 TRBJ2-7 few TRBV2 TGTGCCAGCTCACTGGACAGGGAGGCCGAACAGTACTTC CASSLDREAEQYF
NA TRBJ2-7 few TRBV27 TGTGCCAGCAGTTTATTAGGCGGGTCCCACTACGAGCAGTACTTC CASSLLGGSHYEQYF
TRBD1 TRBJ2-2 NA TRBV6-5 TGTGCCAGCAGTTCTACCGGGACAGGGGCCGGGGAGCTGTTTTTT CASSSTGTGAGELFF
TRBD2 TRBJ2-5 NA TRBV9 TGTGCCAGCAGCTGGGGGACTAGCGATAGCGGAGAGACCCAGTACTTC CASSWGTSDSGETQYF
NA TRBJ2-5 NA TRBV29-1 TGCAGCGTTGAAGGGGGGGGCCGGGAGACCCAGTACTTC CSVEGGGRETQYF
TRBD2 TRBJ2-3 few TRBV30 TGTGCCTGGAGTGTGGGACTACAGAGCACAGATACGCAGTATTTT CAWSVGLQSTDTQYF
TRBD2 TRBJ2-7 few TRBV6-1 TGTGCCAGCAGGTTTGCTAGCGGGGTCTACGAGCAGTACTTC CASRFASGVYEQYF
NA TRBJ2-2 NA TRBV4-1 TGCGCCAGCAGCCATAGGGGTACCGGGGAGCTGTTTTTT CASSHRGTGELFF
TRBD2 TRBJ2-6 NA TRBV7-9 TGTGCCAGCAGCCCAAGGGCTAGCGGGATAGGCTCTGGGGCCAACGTCCTGACTTTC CASSPRASGIGSGANVLTF
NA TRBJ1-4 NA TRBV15 TGTGCCACCAGCAGGAGAAATTCAAATGAAAAACTGTTTTTT CATSRRNSNEKLFF
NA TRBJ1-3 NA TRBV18 TGTGCCAGCTCACCGGATGGAGGACAGCTCTCTGGAAACACCATATATTTT CASSPDGGQLSGNTIYF
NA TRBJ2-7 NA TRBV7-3 TGTGCCAGCAGCCCGAGCGTTGGGGGGTACGAGCAGTACTTC CASSPSVGGYEQYF
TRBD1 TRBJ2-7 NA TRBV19 TGTGCCAGTAGTACCGGGACAGGGGACCCCTACGAGCAGTACTTC CASSTGTGDPYEQYF
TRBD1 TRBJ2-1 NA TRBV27 TGTGCCAGCAGTTTAGTAAGGGGGCATGGCAATGAGCAGTTCTTC CASSLVRGHGNEQFF
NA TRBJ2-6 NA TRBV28 TGTGCCAGCAGGGAGGGTTCCTCTGGGGCCAACGTCCTGACTTTC CASREGSSGANVLTF
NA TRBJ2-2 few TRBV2 TGTGCCAGCAGTGAGGTTTCGGCAGGCAACACCGGGGAGCTGTTTTTT CASSEVSAGNTGELFF
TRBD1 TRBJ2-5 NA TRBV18 TGTGCCAGCTCACCTGGGACAGGGGACCAAGAGACCCAGTACTTC CASSPGTGDQETQYF
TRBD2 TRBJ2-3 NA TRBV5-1 TGCGCCAGCGACACCGGGGGGAGCACAGATACGCAGTATTTT CASDTGGSTDTQYF
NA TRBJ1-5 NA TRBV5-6 TGTGCCAGCAGCTCCTGGGGCAGGCGCCCTATCAAGCCCCAGCATTTT CASSSWGRRPIKPQHF
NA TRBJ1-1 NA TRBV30 TGTGCCTGGGGTCCGGGGGGTGGCACTGAAGCTTTCTTT CAWGPGGGTEAFF
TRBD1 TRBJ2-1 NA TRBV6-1 TGTGCCAGCAGTGAAGCGCGGAACAGGGGGCAGAATGAGCAGTTCTTC CASSEARNRGQNEQFF
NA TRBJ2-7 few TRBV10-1 TGCGCCAGCAGCTCCTCAGGGGAAAGCTCCTACGAGCAGTACTTC CASSSSGESSYEQYF
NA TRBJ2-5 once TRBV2 TGTGCCAGCAGTCCCGGAGGGGAAGAGACCCAGTACTTC CASSPGGEETQYF
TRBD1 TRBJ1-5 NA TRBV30 TGTGCCTGGGACGCACAGGGGTTAGTTGATCAGCCCCAGCATTTT CAWDAQGLVDQPQHF
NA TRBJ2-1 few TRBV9 TGTGCCAGCAGCGTAGAGGCTAGCGATCACAATGAGCAGTTCTTC CASSVEASDHNEQFF
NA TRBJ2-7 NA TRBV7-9 TGTGCCAGCAGCCCTGGAGCGGCAGGGGATTTCTACGAGCAGTACTTC CASSPGAAGDFYEQYF
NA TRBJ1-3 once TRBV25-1 TGTGCCAGCAGTGAATTGACAGGCTCTGGAAACACCATATATTTT CASSELTGSGNTIYF
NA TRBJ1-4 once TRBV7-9 TGTGCCAGCAGCTCCCTTTCGGGGGGCATTAATGAAAAACTGTTTTTT CASSSLSGGINEKLFF
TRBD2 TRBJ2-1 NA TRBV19 TGTGCCAGTAGGGGTCCCGGGACTAGCGAGCAGTTCTTC CASRGPGTSEQFF
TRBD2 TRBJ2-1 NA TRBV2 TGTGCCAGCAGTGAACCTAGCGGGAGAGGAAGGCAATCCTACAATGAGCAGTTCTTC CASSEPSGRGRQSYNEQFF
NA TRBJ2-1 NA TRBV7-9 TGTGCCAGCAGCCGAGGGGGGGGGAGCGGCTCCTACAATGAGCAGTTCTTC CASSRGGGSGSYNEQFF
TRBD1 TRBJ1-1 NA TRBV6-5 TGTGCCAGCGAGCCAACAGGGGTGAACACTGAAGCTTTCTTT CASEPTGVNTEAFF
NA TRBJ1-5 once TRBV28 TGTGCCAGCAGTCGGGGTGGAGCACTTAGCAATCAGCCCCAGCATTTT CASSRGGALSNQPQHF
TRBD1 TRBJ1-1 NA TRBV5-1 TGCGCCAGCAGCCAGTACAGGGGAGGTGGCACTGAAGCTTTCTTT CASSQYRGGGTEAFF
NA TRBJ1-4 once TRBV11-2 TGTGCCAGCAGGCGCGCGGGGGGGCGCGGTGAAAAACTGTTTTTT CASRRAGGRGEKLFF
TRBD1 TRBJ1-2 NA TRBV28 TGTGCCAGCAGCACCCCGACAGGGGGCGGTGGCTACACCTTC CASSTPTGGGGYTF
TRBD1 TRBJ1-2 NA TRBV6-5 TGTGCCAGCAGCCCCGTGACAGGGCTTGGCTACACCTTC CASSPVTGLGYTF
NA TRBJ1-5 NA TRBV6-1 TGTGCCAAAAGAGACGGGAATCAGCCCCAGCATTTT CAKRDGNQPQHF
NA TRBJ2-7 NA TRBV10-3 TGTGCCATCAGTGAGTCGTTGGTGGGAGGTTTGTACGAGCAGTACTTC CAISESLVGGLYEQYF
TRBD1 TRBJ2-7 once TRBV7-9 TGTGCCAGCAGCCTGGACAGGGGGCCCTACGAGCAGTACTTC CASSLDRGPYEQYF
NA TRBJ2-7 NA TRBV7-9 TGTGCCAGCACCAACACTAGGGAGCAGTACTTC CASTNTREQYF
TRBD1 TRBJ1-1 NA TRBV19 TGTGCCAGTAGTATTCAAGGGGTATGGGGACAGCGAACTGCTGAAGCTTTCTTT CASSIQGVWGQRTAEAFF
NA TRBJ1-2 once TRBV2 TGTGCCAGCAGTACTATCTATGGCTACACCTTC CASSTIYGYTF
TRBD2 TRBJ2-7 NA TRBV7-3 TGTGCCAGCAGTCCGGGACTAGCCCACGAGCAGTACTTC CASSPGLAHEQYF